Included here is one TCR beta chain sequence, with context. The entry originates in a study of blood T cell repertoires in COVID-19. Background on the study: Acute and convalescent COVID-19 samples came from the United States, Italy and Spain. From T cells, B-cell-depleted T cells, or PBMCs came the material, which was cDNA or gDNA.

The ends lost 0 bases at V and 5 bases at J; junction bases unmatched: 13. CDR1 is KGHSH, CDR2 LQKENI, per germline. This CDR3 has 18 residues. In the original processing: From reference gene primer amplification, estimates of nucleated cell counts were derived. The repertoire was sequenced with immunoSEQ multiplex PCR; TCRdb's copy has only in-frame clones and lacks some. V, J and clone size are taken as reported in that table, and D and trimming were inferred from the DNA itself. This table holds 65,000 to 70,000 clones, over 70% found once. This sequence was found in a man in his forties or fifties with active COVID-19. Source material: peripheral blood. The chain uses TRBV18 and TRBJ2-1; 7 nucleotides agree with TRBD1. The CDR3 reads CASSPPGQRNIQNNEQFF. CDR3 DNA: TGTGCCAGCTCACCACCGGGACAGCGGAATATTCAGAACAATGAGCAGTTCTTC.